The TCR beta chain described here comes from a study of blood T cell repertoires in COVID-19. Study details: Spain, Italy and the United States supplied samples that represented acute and convalescent COVID-19. From T cells, B-cell-depleted T cells, or PBMCs came the material, which was cDNA or gDNA.

In the source study's methods: It was from reference gene primer amplification that nucleated cell counts were estimated. Using immunoSEQ multiplex PCR, the repertoire was profiled, and TCRdb retains in-frame clones only, with some absent. The V and J calls and the clone size are those of that table, but D and trimming were determined from the DNA. This sample has 50,000 or so clones, with roughly 82% found just once. Trimming took 0 bases from V and 7 from J; bases not matched to a gene: 4. This CDR3 has 15 amino acids. Looked up from germline, CDR1 is SGHTA and CDR2 is FQGNSA. The sequenced material came from peripheral blood. This clonotype originated in a man between 35 and 55 years old with acute or convalescent COVID-19. The rearrangement links TRBV7-2 to TRBJ2-3, with 10 nucleotides matching TRBD1. The CDR3 here is CASSLAWGQGNTQYF. In DNA, the CDR3 is TGTGCCAGCAGCTTAGCTTGGGGACAGGGGAATACGCAGTATTTT.